The T cell receptor (beta chain) under discussion was sequenced for a study of T-cell memory formation after mild COVID-19. For the study at large: Clusters of TCRs were largely donor specific.

Constant-segment primers and 5'RACE yielded cDNA libraries for TCR alpha and TCR beta, each carrying sample barcodes and UMIs. TCRdb processed the 5' RACE reads anew with MiXCR; each CDR3 protein has one entry. The sample holds nearly 350,000 distinct CDR3 sequences; around 13% are singletons and the top ten take about 20%. The V end was cut by 3 bases, the J end by 10 bases, with 20 bases between. Germline lookup yields CDR1 LNHDA and CDR2 SQIVND (reference sequence). CDR3 length: 15 residues. Whole-study results and caveats: Researchers report contracting CD4+ clones mostly in CM and EM, with CD8+ clones in EMRA.

With respect to this clonotype: Its antigen remains unidentified.

Material: PBMCs or a T cell subset sorted from them (not recorded which). The genes are TRBV19 and TRBJ2-3, with D unclear. The TCR comes from a man aged 18-30 years who had mild COVID-19 (a few samples of this study predate the infection). Cell type and time point are not known. The CDR3 region has the DNA TGTGCCAGTAGTATCTCCCCAGCCCCAGCAAGCCCGCAGTATTTT. Translation gives CASSISPAPASPQYF.